These T cell receptor beta chains were read from a single sample in a study of CD8+ T cells in alopecia areata. Libraries were prepared by immunoSEQ multiplex PCR; TCRdb keeps only in-frame clonotypes and omits some of them. Here the sample spans some 170,000 clones, roughly 58% being singletons. The source material was CD4+ T cells sorted from blood, sampled at approximately week 60, from a patient treated with tofacitinib. The origin of the receptors is a human donor with alopecia areata. CDR3s include the opening cysteine and the closing phenylalanine or tryptophan. The D gene is left open where the match is weak.

D | V | CDR3
TRBD1 | TRBV25-1 | CASQTGGNYGYTF
NA | TRBV29-1 | CSVKPGDTEAFF
TRBD1 | TRBV7-2 | CASSSLNTGARNTIYF
NA | TRBV7-2 | CASSLGQTQPQHF
NA | TRBV5-4 | CASSFGSGDTGELFF
TRBD1 | TRBV9 | CASSARQGGEQYF
NA | TRBV30 | CAWSVASPSTDTQYF
TRBD1 | TRBV5-1 | CASSLIPSGTGYTEELFF
TRBD2 | TRBV5-6 | CASSSRLQRGLDTQYF
NA | TRBV11-2 | CASSLGTRPSTDTQYF
NA | TRBV20-1 | CSAAGRFF
TRBD1 | TRBV6-6 | CASKQPGQGFYEQYF
NA | TRBV27 | CASNTGRGANVLTF
NA | TRBV19 | CASSISPEKLFF
TRBD1 | TRBV30 | CAWRGTGTWSPLHF
NA | TRBV7-9 | CASSPRRATGHSYEQYF
TRBD2 | TRBV29-1 | CSVEGGGTNYNEQFF
NA | TRBV2 | CASSELENTEAFF
NA | TRBV30 | CAWSPGTPTEAFF
NA | TRBV7-6 | CASSSAAGFGVTWETQYF
NA | TRBV18 | CASSPAGSQETQYF
NA | TRBV4-1 | CASSQRTDTQYF
TRBD1 | TRBV30 | CAWSSNRGETQYF
NA | TRBV6-1 | CASKAGMNTEAFF
NA | TRBV29-1 | CSVVRGYGYTF
TRBD1 | TRBV29-1 | CSAKGTDEKLFF
NA | TRBV4-2 | CASSQFRGSGANVLTF
NA | TRBV11-2 | CASSSYSTSASYEQYF
NA | TRBV29-1 | CSVERGVETQYF
NA | TRBV7-9 | CASSSGGVYNSPLHF
TRBD2 | TRBV7-2 | CASTPVRGYQETQYF
TRBD1 | TRBV30 | CAWRSRDRGRNTEAFF
NA | TRBV11-2 | CASSFSGGSPLHF
NA | TRBV29-1 | CSAAPTTGNTEAFF
TRBD2 | TRBV5-1 | CASSLVSSGDHEQYF
NA | TRBV29-1 | CSVHLLAEQFF
NA | TRBV11-3 | CASSLQGSETQYF
TRBD1 | TRBV7-2 | CASSLAGTANYGYTF
NA | TRBV5-1 | CASSSDSLSYEQYF
NA | TRBV25-1 | CASSEWVENTEAFF
NA | TRBV29-1 | CSAGTNQEAQYF
NA | TRBV11-2 | CASSLVGTNEQFF
NA | TRBV29-1 | CSVDRGGNTIYF
NA | TRBV30 | CAWSFSTENTEAFF
NA | TRBV19 | CASSSQNSYEQYF
TRBD1 | TRBV30 | CAWGGQGTGNTIYF
NA | TRBV29-1 | CSVETGLKSHGYTF
NA | TRBV7-6 | CASSQLPPSSYEQYF
TRBD2 | TRBV7-8 | CASSSPRRGGAYEQYF
TRBD1 | TRBV5-6 | CASSSQGAAGYTF
NA | TRBV29-1 | CSVGERTKNIQYF
NA | TRBV6-5 | CASSRGPNYGYTF